This T cell receptor (beta chain) was sequenced during a study of cytomegalovirus exposure and HLA in healthy donors. The study, taken as a whole, reports: In vitro data verified three CMV-associated chains as specific for CMV antigens. Reportedly, fewer N-insertions than the roughly 700-donor mean appeared in an Asian-associated ancestry cluster in a later analysis.

Whereas donors were nominally healthy upon sampling, unrecorded immune exposures were probable. Of note for this clone: Antigen unknown.

PCR used 60 Vbeta primers and 13 Jbeta primers. Clones were sequenced by immunoSEQ multiplex PCR, and TCRdb holds only the in-frame ones, with some missing. The table shows approximately 170,000 clones, with approximately 88% occurring only once. There are 14 residues in the CDR3. Trimming stripped 3 bases from V and 6 bases from J, with 14 bases between. Germline CDR1 reads MNHEY; CDR2 reads SMNVEV (reference sequence). The sample consisted of PBMCs. V usage is TRBV27 and J usage is TRBJ1-1; tentatively, D is TRBD1 (5 bases). This TCR was recovered from a boy aged 2 to 9 in good health and CMV-seronegative. This CDR3 is CASSFGQGGSEAFF. The CDR3 nucleotides are TGTGCCAGCAGTTTCGGGCAGGGAGGCTCTGAAGCTTTCTTT.